These 20 T cell receptor beta chains were sequenced from one sample in a study of blood T cell repertoires in COVID-19. Measured with immunoSEQ multiplex PCR; TCRdb has only the in-frame clones, and not every one. The repertoire holds 150,000 to 200,000 clones, with 85% as singletons. The sequenced sample consisted of peripheral blood. Source of these receptors: a human donor with acute or convalescent COVID-19. The donor label of this sample is uncertain.

The genes are TRBV27 and TRBJ1-6; D perhaps matches TRBD1 (6 bases). The germline CDR1 and CDR2 sequences are MNHEY and SMNVEV (reference sequence). This CDR3 has 14 amino acids. V was shortened by 6 bases and J by 9 bases, with 15 bases between the two germline ends. CDR3 loop: CASSWDTKGSPLHF. In DNA form, the CDR3 reads TGTGCCAGCAGCTGGGACACCAAGGGTTCACCCCTCCACTTT.

The J gene is TRBJ1-2, the V gene TRBV7-8, with D hard to call. Trimming took off 5 bases at V and 7 bases at J, with 14 bases between the two ends. Germline CDR1 and CDR2: SGHVS and FQNEAQ. The CDR3 runs 13 residues. The CDR3 reads CASSPEGITGYTF. CDR3 coding DNA: TGTGCCAGCAGCCCGGAGGGTATTACTGGCTACACCTTC. Based on the CDR3 plus reference TRBV7-8 and TRBJ1-2, the full variable domain is GAGVSQSPRYKVAKRGQDVALRCDPISGHVSLFWYQQALGQGPEFLTYFQNEAQLDKSGLPSDRFFAERPEGSVSTLKIQRTQQEDSAVYLCASSPEGITGYTFGSGTRLTVV.

The V and J genes are TRBV5-1 and TRBJ2-3; D is possibly TRBD1 (5 bases). Trimming removed 2 bases from V and 2 bases from J, with 6 bases in between. The germline V gene has CDR1 SGHRS and CDR2 YFSETQ. The CDR3 has 13 amino acids. For the CDR3, the DNA is TGCGCCAGCAGCTTACAGGTCACAGATACGCAGTATTTT. Its protein product is CASSLQVTDTQYF.

A word on this clone: The identical CDR3 is also encoded by other nucleotide sequences in the sample. The chain links TRBV6-5 to TRBJ1-1; 9 bases are a match to TRBD1. The CDR3 is 14 amino acids. The ends lost 2 bases at V and 6 bases at J; junction bases unmatched: 4. In germline, CDR1 is MNHEY, CDR2 SVGAGI. As DNA, the CDR3 is TGTGCCAGCAGTTACACGGGACAGGGCGCTGAAGCTTTCTTT. Its protein is CASSYTGQGAEAFF.

This CDR3 reads CASSLVGGGAADTQYF. The DNA for the CDR3 is TGTGCCAGCAGCTTAGTTGGCGGGGGGGCCGCAGATACGCAGTATTTT. The J gene is TRBJ2-3, the V gene TRBV7-2; TRBD2 aligns across 9 bases. After removal of 1 base from V and 4 bases from J, the junction contained 6 bases not matched to a gene. Per the germline V gene, CDR1 is SGHTA and CDR2 is FQGNSA. The CDR3 spans 16 residues.

The chain carries TRBV4-2 and TRBJ2-3; TRBD1 agrees at 8 bases. J lost 4 bases, V lost 1 base, and 7 bases had no gene match. The CDR3 covers 16 residues. Germline V gives CDR1 LGHNA, CDR2 YNFKEQ. The DNA of the CDR3 is TGTGCCAGCAGCCAAGTCGGACAGGGTGATGCAGATACGCAGTATTTT. Translation gives CASSQVGQGDADTQYF.

The chain employs TRBV6-5 and TRBJ1-3, with D possibly being TRBD1 (6 bases). Germline values: CDR1 MNHEY, CDR2 SVGAGI. This CDR3 has 16 amino acids. V was cut by 2 bases and J by 2 bases, with 13 bases left in between. CDR3 residues: CASSYRGGQAGNTIYF. CDR3 bases: TGTGCCAGCAGTTACCGTGGGGGCCAGGCTGGAAACACCATATATTTT.

The chain carries TRBV7-8 and TRBJ2-5, with 10 bases aligning to TRBD2. The CDR3 has 15 amino acids. Per germline, CDR1 SGHVS and CDR2 FQNEAQ. Trimming at V came to 5 bases and at J to 1 base, leaving 4 bases not matched to a gene. CDR3 sequence: CASSPTSGFQETQYF. The CDR3 DNA sequence: TGTGCCAGCAGCCCGACTAGCGGGTTCCAAGAGACCCAGTACTTC.

The J gene is TRBJ1-6, the V gene TRBV11-2; no reliable D call. V lost 2 bases and J 6 bases, leaving 14 bases between the germline ends. This CDR3 has 16 residues. CDR1 and CDR2 from the germline V gene are SGHAT and FQNNGV. The CDR3 sequence is CASSLFDEVFNSPLHF. The CDR3, as DNA: TGTGCCAGCAGCTTATTCGACGAGGTCTTTAATTCACCCCTCCACTTT.

The chain recombines TRBV7-6 with TRBJ1-4; 9 bases map to TRBD1. This CDR3 is built from 16 residues. Trimming cost V 3 bases and J 6 bases; bases outside gene matches: 8. Germline lookup yields CDR1 SGHVS and CDR2 FNYEAQ. The CDR3 DNA is TGTGCCAGCAGCTTCTCTCCGGGACAGGGACATGAAAAACTGTTTTTT. Amino acids: CASSFSPGQGHEKLFF.

This sequence joins TRBV5-1 and TRBJ2-2; tentative D call: TRBD1 (6 bases). The CDR3 loop spans 16 amino acids. V was cut by 5 bases and J by 0 bases, with 14 bases left in between. Germline V gene sequence: CDR1 SGHRS, CDR2 YFSETQ. CDR3 coding DNA: TGCGCCAGCAGGGGGGCAGGCCAACCGAACACCGGGGAGCTGTTTTTT. Protein sequence: CASRGAGQPNTGELFF.

This clone was observed a single time. This sequence joins TRBV29-1 and TRBJ1-1; the D is unclear. This CDR3 has 12 residues. Germline CDR1 reads SQVTM; CDR2 reads ANQGSEA. Trimming shortened V by 7 bases and J by 2 bases, and 11 bases separated the two germline ends. CDR3 in DNA: TGCAGCGCTGGCTTTCAAAACACTGAAGCTTTCTTT. This sequence encodes CSAGFQNTEAFF.

The gene calls are TRBV10-3 and TRBJ1-1; 10 bases are a match to TRBD1. Losses at the gene ends were 10 bases for V and 4 bases for J; bases not matched to a gene: 3. Germline V gene lookup returns CDR1 ENHRY and CDR2 SYGVKD. CDR3 length: 12 residues. The CDR3 bases are TGTGCCACCCGGACAGGGGGCACTGAAGCTTTCTTT. Residues: CATRTGGTEAFF.

The chain is built from TRBV5-8 and TRBJ1-5, with a tentative D call TRBD1 (5 bases). Trimming pared 6 bases from V and 6 bases from J, leaving 16 bases between. Per the germline V gene, CDR1 is SGHTS and CDR2 is YDEGEE. CDR3 size: 14 residues. The CDR3 DNA sequence: TGTGCCAGCACCCCCAGGGTATCGGCTCAGCCCCAGCATTTT. Translation gives CASTPRVSAQPQHF.

Remarks on this clone: This specimen includes other DNA sequences encoding the same CDR3. The V gene is TRBV2, the J gene TRBJ1-2; 11 bases match TRBD1. Trimming at V came to 5 bases and at J to 5 bases, leaving 4 bases not matched to a gene. The length of the CDR3 is 14 residues. Germline CDR1 SNHLY, CDR2 FYNNEI. The CDR3 nucleotides read TGTGCCAGCAGTCCGGACAGGGGGCTGTATGGCTACACCTTC. It yields the protein CASSPDRGLYGYTF.

The chain has TRBV11-3 and TRBJ1-1, with 8 bases identical to TRBD1. The CDR3 spans 19 residues. Per germline, CDR1 SGHNT and CDR2 YENEEA. V shed 5 bases and J 0 bases; nucleotides not matched to a gene: 17. The chain's CDR3 is CASSQQLTGANPMNTEAFF. DNA of the CDR3: TGTGCCAGCAGCCAACAATTGACAGGGGCGAATCCTATGAACACTGAAGCTTTCTTT.

The chain carries TRBV2 and TRBJ1-1, with D possibly being TRBD1 (6 bases). Germline V CDR1 and CDR2: SNHLY, FYNNEI. Trimming removed 3 bases at V and 10 bases at J, with 18 bases between. This CDR3 is built from 14 residues. This chain's CDR3 is CASSERGGKYGAFF. The CDR3, as DNA: TGTGCCAGCAGTGAGAGAGGGGGAAAGTACGGAGCTTTCTTT.

The rearrangement joins TRBV24-1 to TRBJ2-7; perhaps TRBD1 as D (6 bases). Germline CDR1 and CDR2: KGHDR and SFDVKD. Trimming left V 3 bases short and J 0 bases short, with 11 bases between. The CDR3 has 15 amino acids. The CDR3 sequence: CATSDPQGNSYEQYF. In DNA, the CDR3 is TGTGCCACCAGTGATCCTCAGGGGAACTCCTACGAGCAGTACTTC.

The sample holds a few counts of this clone. This chain joins TRBV18 and TRBJ1-2, with 8 nucleotides matching TRBD1. The CDR3 is 16 residues long. The germline gives CDR1 KGHSH, CDR2 LQKENI. V lost 3 bases to trimming and J lost 6 bases; unmatched junction nucleotides: 12. The CDR3 DNA sequence: TGTGCCAGCTCACCCGGAGACAGGGGATTTGGAAATGGCTACACCTTC. Translating it yields CASSPGDRGFGNGYTF. Full variable domain (rest looked up from reference TRBV18 and TRBJ1-2): NAGVMQNPRHLVRRRGQEARLRCSPMKGHSHVYWYRQLPEEGLKFMVYLQKENIIDESGMPKERFSAEFPKEGPSILRIQQVVRGDSAAYFCASSPGDRGFGNGYTFGSGTRLTVV.

The chain has TRBV6-5 and TRBJ2-7; 7 nucleotides line up with TRBD1. The V segment lost 5 bases and the J segment 3 bases; nucleotides outside the gene matches: 10. The CDR3 totals 15 residues. Germline V gene data show CDR1 as MNHEY and CDR2 as SVGAGI. CDR3 nucleotide sequence: TGTGCCAGCAGTATCCGGGACAGCCAGGACTACGAGCAGTACTTC. Its protein is CASSIRDSQDYEQYF.